The next 5 T cell receptor beta chains were all read from a single sample in a study of Graves' ophthalmopathy and Graves' hyperthyroidism (dated 2018 in TCRdb). TCRdb records Illumina HiSeq 2000 as the sequencer. For repertoire sequencing, TCR beta CDR3 regions were amplified from RNA transcripts. The first round of RT-PCR was done with HTBI primers and the Qiagen OneStep RT-PCR kit, and was followed by a second round of multiplex PCR, then size selection and purification. TCRdb trimmed public reads at Q25 via fastp, called clones via MiXCR and kept in-frame beta chains. Rows merge per CDR3 protein into single entries with the most common DNA and genes. In all, the sample holds approximately 150,000 distinct CDR3 sequences, and approximately 40% of those were seen once. About 8.2% of the sample is in the top ten clones. Sequencing was carried out using peripheral blood. The receptor set was obtained from a man aged 30 to 39 with Graves' ophthalmopathy. Donor details come from another sample of the same person, matched by shared clones.

This clonotype was counted a few times. This CDR3 reads CASMNRGGGTEAFF. The CDR3 DNA reads TGTGCCAGCATGAACAGGGGAGGTGGAACTGAAGCTTTCTTT. V usage is TRBV28 and J usage is TRBJ1-1; the match to TRBD1 covers 7 bases. Trimming removed 7 bases from V and 5 bases from J; junction bases left unmatched: 10. The CDR3 covers 14 residues. Germline V gene sequence: CDR1 MDHEN, CDR2 SYDVKM.

In this sample, this clonotype turned up many times. The rearrangement joins TRBV5-5 to TRBJ2-7, with D unclear. This CDR3 has 13 amino acids. V lost 5 bases and J 2 bases, leaving 11 bases between the germline ends. Germline V CDR1 and CDR2: SGHKS, YYEKEE (reference sequence). The CDR3 nucleotides are TGTGCCAGCAGTTCCCGTTTGGCCTACGAGCAGTACTTC. It codes for CASSSRLAYEQYF. Variable domain in full (rest from reference TRBV5-5 and TRBJ2-7): DAGVTQSPTHLIKTRGQQVTLRCSPISGHKSVSWYQQVLGQGPQFIFQYYEKEERGRGNFPDRFSARQFPNYSSELNVNALLLGDSALYLCASSSRLAYEQYFGPGTRLTVT.

There are many counts of this clonotype. The genes are TRBV4-2 and TRBJ2-5; 8 bases map to TRBD2. The length of the CDR3 is 15 residues. Germline V gene data show CDR1 as LGHNA and CDR2 as YNFKEQ. V shed 1 base, J shed 1 base, and the junction held 2 bases outside the gene matches. The CDR3 here is CASSQAREGQETQYF. The CDR3 nucleotides are TGTGCCAGCAGCCAAGCCCGGGAGGGCCAAGAGACCCAGTACTTC.

This clonotype was detected many times. This sequence joins TRBV7-2 and TRBJ1-2, with D maybe TRBD1 (6 bases). The ends were cut back, 3 bases at V and 0 bases at J, with 17 bases in the middle. Germline loops: CDR1 SGHTA, CDR2 FQGNSA. CDR3 length: 17 amino acids. The CDR3 DNA reads TGTGCCAGCAGCTTCGCGGGGGGGGCAGTAGCTAACTATGGCTACACCTTC. Its translation: CASSFAGGAVANYGYTF.

In this sample, this clonotype turned up many times. In nucleotides, the CDR3 is TGTGCCAGCAGTTCAGGGTTGGGGAATCAGCCCCAGCATTTT. This translates into CASSSGLGNQPQHF. The J gene is TRBJ1-5, the V gene TRBV12-3 or TRBV12-4; a weak D match, TRBD1 (5 bases). V lost 4 bases and J 4 bases, leaving 11 bases between the germline ends. The CDR3 sequence is 14 residues long.